This T cell receptor beta chain was captured by sequencing in a study of identical twins listed by TCRdb under 2016. Some background on the complete study: To test whether fetal clonotypes persist, the study used deep sequencing on TCR alpha and beta repertoires from monozygotic twins, unrelated adults of various ages, and cord blood. To rule out contamination, the twin experiments were replicated at different times with different library preparation protocols.

Every donor was a healthy Caucasian. Three unrelated non-twin adults were additionally sequenced: a male aged 18 to 30, a male aged 50 to 60 and a female aged 50 to 60. Miltenyi CD45RO+ enrichment and human naive T-cell isolation kits were used to isolate memory (CD45RO+) and naive T cells from PBMC. The library was produced with 5' RACE. The instrument given in TCRdb is Illumina HiSeq 2000. Template switching introduced a universal primer binding site; the final cDNA contained a unique molecular identifier, enabling accurate counting of TCR cDNA molecules. First-strand cDNA for TCR alpha and beta chains was synthesized from specific primers in the conserved constant-segment region. Each cDNA library was double barcoded, with a SMART-Mk sample barcode plus Illumina barcodes, to control for contamination. TruSeq adapter sequences, together with Illumina sample barcodes, were added in two successive PCR steps. TCR alpha and beta cDNA libraries were sequenced on the Illumina HiSeq platform with custom primers. Under the source paper's analysis protocol: MiGEC was used to process raw reads and extract unique molecular identifiers, and MiXCR was used to find CDR3 positions. For each individual, recombination models were inferred using an EM algorithm with the repgenHMM and IGoR tools. Shared clonotypes were analyzed with the tcR package in R, and sharing was normalized by the product of cloneset sizes. To study raw recombination free of thymic and clonal selection effects, out-of-frame nonproductive sequences were analyzed. The public reads were reanalyzed by TCRdb: fastp trimming at Q25, MiXCR alignment, in-frame beta chains only. Identical CDR3 protein sequences are pooled into one entry, listed with their most common genes and DNA. The V and J calls come from TCRdb's annotation, not from the publication. This sample lists 350,000 to 450,000 distinct CDR3 sequences; less than 20% were detected once. The ten largest make up roughly 12% of the sample.

This clonotype was recorded at least ten times. Its antigen is still unknown. The input lacks base qualities; no much larger clone sits a single base away. V lost 0 bases and J lost 3 bases; the stretch between them is 13 bases long. From a lookup of the germline V gene, CDR1 and CDR2 are SGDLS and YYNGEE. From its cysteine to its phenylalanine, the CDR3 spans 15 amino acids. Only CDR3 DNA remains: 45 bases, in frame from the first base. General study outcomes and caveats: Invariant T cells such as MAIT and iNKT could partly confound zero-insertion analyses, although diverse VJ usage argued against such confounding for most clonotypes. Because the same donors could not be followed over many years, the conclusions relied on cross-sectional statistical analysis. Compared with coincidental sharing between unrelated individuals, out-of-frame TCR alpha sequences shared between twins showed an excess of sequences with low generation probability. In monozygotic twins, recombination models systematically underestimated out-of-frame TCR alpha sharing, but the models matched the sharing seen between unrelated individuals. The excess sharing between twins in beta out-of-frame sequences was weaker because fewer shared sequences reduced the signal-to-noise ratio. Fewer insertions were carried by abundant cord blood beta clonotypes, a similar but weaker trend appeared in young adult naive repertoires, and no such trend appeared in memory repertoires.

The chain uses TRBV9 and TRBJ2-7; TRBD1 might be the D gene, on 5 matching bases. The sequence was obtained from a man aged 50-59 years in good health. Sequences were obtained from naive T cells sorted from blood. The sample's cell subset or site label, decoded: cells isolated with a human naive T-cell isolation kit. The DNA is as follows: TGTGCCAGCAGCGTAGCAGGGAACTTAGACTACGAGCAGTACTTC. Translated, this gives CASSVAGNLDYEQYF.